A selection of T cell receptor beta chains follows, all from one sample in a study of response to subunit inactivated influenza vaccine. TCRdb recomputed calls from the RT-PCR reads with MiXCR, one row per CDR3 protein. This table holds 170,000 or so distinct CDR3 sequences, about 10% found once. The sequences come from CD8+ T cells sorted from PBMCs, collected about 23 months after vaccination. The source of these receptors is a man between 50 and 70 years old who received an inactivated influenza vaccine. Each CDR3 is given with its conserved first and last residue. A D gene is named only where the DNA matches it firmly. Clone size is given for some rows only: seen once, a few or many times, or a class if the clone is expanded.

j_gene | v_gene | d_gene | abundance | CDR3aa | CDR3nt
TRBJ2-2 | TRBV29-1 | TRBD1 | few | CSATGTGGPNTGELFF | TGCAGCGCAACCGGGACAGGGGGCCCGAACACCGGGGAGCTGTTTTTT
TRBJ2-7 | TRBV20-1 | TRBD2 | . | CSARLGLDFHYEQYF | TGCAGTGCTAGGCTGGGACTAGATTTTCACTACGAGCAGTACTTC
TRBJ1-5 | TRBV10-3 | . | few | CAISESRDGRQPQHF | TGTGCCATCAGTGAGTCGCGGGACGGAAGGCAGCCCCAGCATTTT
TRBJ2-2 | TRBV20-1 | . | few | CSARPGQADTGELFF | TGCAGTGCTAGACCGGGACAAGCGGACACCGGGGAGCTGTTTTTT
TRBJ2-2 | TRBV12-3/TRBV12-4 | . | many | CASSLERAGVTGELFF | TGTGCCAGCAGTTTAGAGCGGGCAGGGGTAACCGGGGAGCTGTTTTTT
TRBJ1-5 | TRBV6-1 | . | once | CASSTEGNQPQHF | TGTGCCAGCAGTACAGAGGGCAATCAGCCCCAGCATTTT
TRBJ2-5 | TRBV10-2 | TRBD2 | few | CASSAASGGVLQETQYF | TGCGCCAGCAGTGCAGCTAGCGGGGGGGTCCTCCAAGAGACCCAGTACTTC
TRBJ2-3 | TRBV7-9 | . | . | CASGQGEDTQYF | TGTGCCAGCGGTCAGGGCGAAGATACGCAGTATTTT
TRBJ2-1 | TRBV24-1 | . | . | CATSTLGSYNEQFF | TGTGCCACCAGTACTCTCGGCTCCTACAATGAGCAGTTCTTC
TRBJ2-3 | TRBV12-3/TRBV12-4 | TRBD2 | many | CASSTSGNSDTQYF | TGTGCCAGCAGCACTAGCGGGAACTCAGATACGCAGTATTTT
TRBJ2-5 | TRBV3-1 | TRBD2 | . | CASSDSGRGPEETQYF | TGTGCCAGCAGCGACAGCGGGAGGGGGCCGGAAGAGACCCAGTACTTC
TRBJ2-3 | TRBV11-2 | . | many | CASSILLGADTQYF | TGTGCCAGCAGTATCTTATTGGGGGCAGATACGCAGTATTTT
TRBJ2-1 | TRBV5-6 | . | . | CASILGGRFTNEQFF | TGTGCCAGCATCTTGGGTGGGAGGTTTACCAATGAGCAGTTCTTC
TRBJ2-5 | TRBV12-3/TRBV12-4 | . | many | CASSPTASQETQYF | TGTGCCAGCAGTCCGACAGCCTCACAAGAGACCCAGTACTTC
TRBJ2-5 | TRBV7-9 | . | few | CASSPGGGRETQYF | TGTGCCAGCAGCCCGGGAGGGGGCCGGGAGACCCAGTACTTC
TRBJ2-1 | TRBV6-5 | . | few | CASSYSSNNEQFF | TGTGCCAGCAGTTACTCGTCTAACAATGAGCAGTTCTTC
TRBJ2-3 | TRBV27 | TRBD2 | . | CASSRTRGGLAGADTQYF | TGTGCCAGCAGTCGTACCCGCGGCGGCCTAGCGGGAGCAGATACGCAGTATTTT
TRBJ1-6 | TRBV12-3/TRBV12-4 | TRBD1 | few | CASSLDRANSPLHF | TGTGCCAGCAGCTTGGACAGGGCCAATTCACCCCTCCACTTT
TRBJ2-3 | TRBV27 | TRBD1 | . | CASSETGGGTDTQYF | TGTGCCAGCAGTGAGACAGGGGGCGGCACAGATACGCAGTATTTT
TRBJ2-7 | TRBV27 | TRBD2 | few | CASSLGTSGGSYEQYF | TGTGCCAGCAGTTTAGGGACTAGCGGTGGCTCCTACGAGCAGTACTTC
TRBJ1-1 | TRBV6-2/TRBV6-3 | . | . | CASSWTWGNTEAFF | TGTGCCAGCAGTTGGACATGGGGGAACACTGAAGCTTTCTTT
TRBJ1-4 | TRBV16 | TRBD1 | few | CASSPRTGNEKLFF | TGTGCCAGCAGCCCCCGGACAGGGAATGAAAAACTGTTTTTT
TRBJ2-2 | TRBV12-3/TRBV12-4 | TRBD1 | many | CASNGGQGNTGELFF | TGTGCCAGCAACGGGGGACAGGGAAACACCGGGGAGCTGTTTTTT
TRBJ1-6 | TRBV9 | . | . | CASSVQDANSPLHF | TGTGCCAGCAGCGTACAGGATGCTAATTCACCCCTCCACTTT
TRBJ1-5 | TRBV4-1 | . | . | CASSQETGFVNQPQHF | TGCGCCAGCAGCCAAGAAACCGGGTTTGTCAATCAGCCCCAGCATTTT
TRBJ1-2 | TRBV12-3/TRBV12-4 | . | . | CASSPRGYGYTF | TGTGCCAGCAGCCCCAGGGGCTATGGCTACACCTTC
TRBJ2-1 | TRBV6-2/TRBV6-3 | . | few | CASSHSGPRGLNEQFF | TGTGCCAGCAGCCACTCGGGACCCCGGGGGCTCAATGAGCAGTTCTTC
TRBJ2-2 | TRBV28 | TRBD1 | few | CASSSWGQGPGELFF | TGTGCCAGCAGTTCTTGGGGACAGGGACCCGGGGAGCTGTTTTTT
TRBJ1-2 | TRBV6-2/TRBV6-3 | . | few | CASSYRRLYGYTF | TGTGCCAGCAGTTACCGGCGCCTCTATGGCTACACCTTC
TRBJ2-1 | TRBV28 | TRBD2 | . | CASSPTGLGLAGAGYEQFF | TGTGCCAGCAGTCCAACAGGGCTAGGACTAGCGGGTGCCGGGTATGAGCAGTTCTTC
TRBJ1-1 | TRBV7-9 | . | few | CASSLSMTGYTEAFF | TGTGCCAGCAGCTTAAGTATGACCGGCTACACTGAAGCTTTCTTT
TRBJ2-1 | TRBV7-6 | . | many | CASSLGVASVYNEQFF | TGTGCCAGCAGCTTAGGGGTCGCTAGCGTATACAATGAGCAGTTCTTC
TRBJ2-1 | TRBV7-7 | . | . | CASSTGTSDEQFF | TGTGCCAGCAGCACCGGGACTTCAGATGAGCAGTTCTTC